The T cell receptor (beta chain) under discussion was sequenced for a study of persistence of HIV-infected CD4 T cells. Across the whole study: A median of 8 years of suppressive ART preceded sampling.

In regard to this clone: What it binds is unknown.

Overlapping HIV-1 Gag 15-mer peptides at about 1 ug per peptide per mL were used. Memory cells lacking CD40L and CD69 with high CD45RO were sorted. Trimming took off 6 bases at V and 1 base at J, with 7 bases between the two ends. CDR3 size: 12 residues. From germline, CDR1 is MDHEN and CDR2 SYDVKM. The immunoSEQ assay was version 4, run in survey mode. Assay used: immunoSEQ multiplex PCR; TCRdb lists only in-frame clones, some missing. The sample gives about 36,000 clones, over 75% of which show up once; 5% to 7% is in the top ten. The receptor comes from an adult with HIV. The donor label of this sample is uncertain. The chain links TRBV28 to TRBJ2-7, with TRBD2 as a possible D gene (5 bases). The material was cultured CD4+ T cells from PBMCs, obtained from a patient who received antiretroviral therapy. CDR3 in amino acids: CASRGSSYEQYF. The CDR3 nucleotides read TGTGCCAGCAGGGGGAGTTCCTACGAGCAGTACTTC. Based on the CDR3 plus reference TRBV28 and TRBJ2-7, the full variable domain is DVKVTQSSRYLVKRTGEKVFLECVQDMDHENMFWYRQDPGLGLRLIYFSYDVKMKEKGDIPEGYSVSREKKERFSLILESASTNQTSMYLCASRGSSYEQYFGPGTRLTVT.